The 19 T cell receptor beta chains reported below all come from one sample, sequenced in a study of long-term antiretroviral therapy in people with HIV. They ran version v3.0 of the immunoSEQ assay at survey level. Method: immunoSEQ multiplex PCR; TCRdb's copy keeps in-frame clones and lacks some. The sample lists more than 35,000 clones, 70% to 90% occurring once. This sample comprised unsorted PBMCs, obtained 2.2 years after starting antiretroviral therapy. The source of these receptors is a man younger than 35 with HIV.

This clone was counted a few times. The genes are TRBV4-2 and TRBJ1-1, with D perhaps TRBD1 (5 bases). CDR3 length: 13 residues. The germline CDR1 and CDR2 sequences are LGHNA and YNFKEQ. Trimming shortened V by 0 bases and J by 7 bases, and 9 bases separated the two germline ends. DNA of the CDR3: TGTGCCAGCAGCCAAGACCGGGGGGATGAAGCTTTCTTT. The encoded protein is CASSQDRGDEAFF.

The chain carries TRBV4-2 and TRBJ1-1, with a possible D match to TRBD1 (5 bases). Trimming took 11 bases from V and 0 from J, leaving 19 bases between them. There are 15 residues in the CDR3. CDR1 is LGHNA and CDR2 is YNFKEQ in the germline V gene. CDR3 bases: TGTGCCGCCCGGGGGAGTAGAGAGATGAACACTGAAGCTTTCTTT. It is translated as CAARGSREMNTEAFF.

V gene TRBV30 combines with J gene TRBJ1-4; maybe TRBD1 (5 bases). Looked up from germline, CDR1 is GTSNPN and CDR2 is SVGIG (reference sequence). The V gene lost 7 bases and the J gene lost 0 bases, with 15 bases spanning the gap. CDR3 length: 15 amino acids. The DNA for the CDR3 is TGTGCCTTGTGGGGGGAAGTGGCAACTAATGAAAAACTGTTTTTT. It codes for CALWGEVATNEKLFF.

This clone was picked up a small number of times. V is TRBV28 and J is TRBJ1-1, with 10 bases that match TRBD1. V gave up 3 bases and J gave up 5 bases; unmatched junction bases: 0. The V gene's germline CDR1 is MDHEN and CDR2 SYDVKM. This CDR3 is 13 amino acids long. CDR3 nucleotide sequence: TGTGCCAGCAGTTTGGGACAGGGGACTGAAGCTTTCTTT. Translated, it gives CASSLGQGTEAFF.

This chain joins TRBV2 and TRBJ1-2, with unresolved D. Germline V gives CDR1 SNHLY, CDR2 FYNNEI. This CDR3 spans 13 amino acids. V was cut by 4 bases and J by 8 bases, with 14 bases left in between. Here the CDR3 reads CASSGSGEGGYTF. The CDR3 DNA reads as TGTGCCAGCAGTGGTTCGGGAGAGGGAGGCTACACCTTC.

This clone was counted once. The rearrangement joins TRBV6-5 to TRBJ1-2, with 8 bases identical to TRBD1. The germline V gene has CDR1 MNHEY and CDR2 SVGAGI. The CDR3 is 14 amino acids. V shed 4 bases and J 7 bases; nucleotides not matched to a gene: 8. In DNA, the CDR3 is TGTGCCAGCAGTTGGGACCAGGGGGCTGGTGGCTACACCTTC. It codes for CASSWDQGAGGYTF.

This chain uses TRBV19 with TRBJ1-2; no clear D. The CDR3 runs 12 residues. Trimming took 6 bases from V and 3 from J, leaving 8 bases between them. Germline CDR1 LNHDA, CDR2 SQIVND (reference sequence). The chain's CDR3 is CASRNDDYGYTF. DNA for the CDR3: TGTGCCAGTAGAAACGATGACTATGGCTACACCTTC. Drawing the rest from reference TRBV19 and TRBJ1-2, the complete variable domain is DGGITQSPKYLFRKEGQNVTLSCEQNLNHDAMYWYRQDPGQGLRLIYYSQIVNDFQKGDIAEGYSVSREKKESFPLTVTSAQKNPTAFYLCASRNDDYGYTFGSGTRLTVV.

V usage is TRBV6-5 and J usage is TRBJ1-1; 7 bases match TRBD1. V was clipped by 6 bases and J by 6 bases; unmatched bases: 10. The CDR3 runs to 14 residues. Per the germline V gene, CDR1 is MNHEY and CDR2 is SVGAGI. CDR3 loop: CASSLTQGGAEAFF. The CDR3 DNA reads TGTGCCAGCAGCCTAACGCAGGGGGGAGCTGAAGCTTTCTTT.

The chain couples TRBV19 to TRBJ1-6; TRBD1 agrees at 9 bases. From germline, CDR1 is LNHDA and CDR2 SQIVND (reference sequence). Germline trimming cut 7 bases from V and 10 bases from J; bases unmatched to any gene: 11. This CDR3 is built from 15 residues. CDR3 nucleotides: TGTGCCAGTACCATTACAGGGGGCCTAGGATCACCCCTCCACTTT. Amino acid sequence: CASTITGGLGSPLHF.

The J gene is TRBJ1-2, the V gene TRBV2; TRBD1 matches at 10 bases. This CDR3 comprises 13 residues. Losses at the gene ends were 2 bases for V and 8 bases for J; bases not matched to a gene: 2. Germline V gene lookup returns CDR1 SNHLY and CDR2 FYNNEI. CDR3 region: CASSEWDRGGYTF. The CDR3 DNA reads as TGTGCCAGCAGTGAATGGGACAGGGGCGGCTACACCTTC.

This chain joins TRBV7-2 and TRBJ1-1; D is unclear. Germline V CDR1 and CDR2: SGHTA, FQGNSA. Deletions cut 3 bases from V and 5 bases from J, with 10 bases between. This CDR3 has 13 residues. The CDR3 spells CASSFHKGTEAFF. The CDR3 DNA sequence: TGTGCCAGCAGCTTCCACAAGGGTACTGAAGCTTTCTTT.

The chain is built from TRBV18 and TRBJ1-5; 7 positions agree with TRBD1. The CDR3 has 16 amino acids. After removal of 3 bases from V and 4 bases from J, the junction contained 9 bases not matched to a gene. Germline values: CDR1 KGHSH, CDR2 LQKENI. The CDR3: CASSPTPPGGNQPQHF. The CDR3, as DNA: TGTGCCAGCTCACCTACACCCCCAGGGGGTAATCAGCCCCAGCATTTT.

The V gene is TRBV28, the J gene TRBJ2-1; the D gene could be TRBD1 or TRBD2 (7 bases each). The CDR3 spans 16 residues. Trimming took off 2 bases at V and 4 bases at J, with 15 bases between the two ends. CDR1 is MDHEN and CDR2 is SYDVKM in the germline V gene. The CDR3 nucleotides read TGTGCCAGCAGTTTAGGTTCAGGGGGAGGGTACAATGAGCAGTTCTTC. Residues: CASSLGSGGGYNEQFF.

This clone was seen more than once but under ten times. CDR3 nucleotide sequence: TGTGCCAGCAGGGCCTGGGGGAGTTCACCCCTCCACTTT. This codes for CASRAWGSSPLHF. V and J are TRBV27 and TRBJ1-6; possible D gene TRBD1, 5 bases. CDR1 and CDR2 from the germline V gene are MNHEY and SMNVEV (reference sequence). V was pared by 6 bases and J by 9 bases, with 12 bases between. The CDR3 contains 13 residues.

The rearrangement joins TRBV30 to TRBJ1-4, with D hard to call. The V end lost 7 bases, the J end lost 0 bases, and 6 bases lay between the germline ends. CDR1 is GTSNPN and CDR2 is SVGIG in the germline V gene (reference sequence). The CDR3 covers 12 residues. CDR3 amino acids: CAYGATNEKLFF. In DNA, the CDR3 is TGTGCCTACGGAGCAACTAATGAAAAACTGTTTTTT.

The chain couples TRBV5-4 to TRBJ2-7; 8 bases match TRBD2. Looked up from germline, CDR1 is SGHNT and CDR2 is YYREEE (reference sequence). V shed 0 bases, J shed 0 bases, and the junction held 2 bases outside the gene matches. There are 15 residues in the CDR3. The CDR3 reads CASSLAGGVSYEQYF. The CDR3 DNA is TGTGCCAGCAGCTTGGCCGGGGGGGTCTCCTACGAGCAGTACTTC.

V and J are TRBV5-8 and TRBJ2-5; perhaps TRBD2 as D (5 bases). V lost 0 bases to trimming and J lost 1 base, with 7 bases between them. Looked up from germline, CDR1 is SGHTS and CDR2 is YDEGEE. The CDR3 is made up of 14 amino acids. The CDR3 nucleotides are TGTGCCAGCAGCTTGGGAGAGGGCCAAGAGACCCAGTACTTC. Its translation is CASSLGEGQETQYF.

The chain carries TRBV5-6 and TRBJ2-7; D is unclear. The CDR3 length is 15 residues. V was cut by 0 bases and J by 2 bases, with 12 bases left in between. Germline V CDR1 and CDR2: SGHDT, YYEEEE. CDR3 coding DNA: TGTGCCAGCAGCTTGGTCTTCATGGTACCCTACGAGCAGTACTTC. Encoded protein: CASSLVFMVPYEQYF.

V is TRBV5-4 and J is TRBJ1-2; D unresolved. Trimming pared 4 bases from V and 7 bases from J, leaving 20 bases between. This CDR3 contains 15 residues. Germline assignment: CDR1 SGHNT and CDR2 YYREEE (reference sequence). This CDR3 reads CASSLYGVFVGGYTF. For the CDR3, the DNA is TGTGCCAGCAGCCTCTACGGGGTTTTCGTGGGTGGCTACACCTTC.